The subject of this entry is one T cell receptor (beta chain). Its antigen is unknown. Assay runs were performed at deep level. Assay: immunoSEQ multiplex PCR; the TCRdb copy retains only in-frame clones and omits some. The data contain about 2 million clones, roughly 96% of them seen just once; the ten biggest clones take up 0.13%. This record belongs to a study of shared clonotypes between healthy human individuals. Germline trimming cut 3 bases from V and 3 bases from J; bases unmatched to any gene: 9. CDR3 length: 16 residues. In germline, CDR1 is SGHRS, CDR2 YFSETQ. All of the donors resided in Nashville, Tennessee, and each was a Caucasian adult. Study observations and caveats: Though the depth was large, rarefaction showed that sorted-subset sequencing was incomplete. Naive subsets, compared against memory subsets, generally had larger estimated richness values.

The rearrangement uses TRBV5-1 and TRBJ1-3; TRBD1 agrees at 7 bases. This TCR was recovered from a young man in good health. The specimen sequenced was naive CD4+ T cells sorted from blood. Documented subset: CD45RA+ positively selected. The CDR3 loop is CASSSTTGQGGNTIYF. CDR3 sequence (DNA): TGCGCCAGCAGCTCGACGACAGGGCAGGGTGGAAACACCATATATTTT.